The clone carrying this T cell receptor beta chain appeared many times. Its antigen is currently unknown. These data belong to a study of post-analysis software for immune sequencing data. Study-level results: Compared with controls, patients showed significantly lower normalized Chao1 diversity. Strong co-clustering by F measure was seen for same-batch samples.

TCR beta cDNA libraries included unique molecular identifiers. TCRdb fed the PCR reads into MiXCR, producing one record per CDR3 protein. In the table there are roughly 730,000 distinct CDR3 sequences, roughly 30% of which are singletons. The sequenced sample consisted of blood. The receptor was derived from a girl aged 10 to 17 with multiple sclerosis.

In DNA, the CDR3 is TGTGCCAGCAGTTACAAAGGCCGAACCTACGAGCAGTACTTC. Translation: CASSYKGRTYEQYF. J is TRBJ2-7 and V is TRBV6-5; D is ambiguous. Trimming removed 2 bases from V and 2 bases from J, with 10 bases in between. In germline, CDR1 is MNHEY, CDR2 SVGAGI. This CDR3 is built from 14 residues.